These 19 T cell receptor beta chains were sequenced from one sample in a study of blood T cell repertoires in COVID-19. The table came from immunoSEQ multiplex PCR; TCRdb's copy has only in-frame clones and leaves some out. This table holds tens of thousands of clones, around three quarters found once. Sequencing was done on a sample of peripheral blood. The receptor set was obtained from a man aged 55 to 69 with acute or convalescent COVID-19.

This chain's CDR3 is CASSYGAIEQFF. DNA for the CDR3: TGTGCCAGCAGTTACGGGGCGATTGAGCAGTTCTTC. This chain uses TRBV6-2 or TRBV6-3 with TRBJ2-1, with D possibly being TRBD1 (5 bases). Germline CDR1 MNHEY, CDR2 SVGEGT. Trimming removed 2 bases from V and 9 bases from J, with 8 bases in between. The CDR3 has 12 residues.

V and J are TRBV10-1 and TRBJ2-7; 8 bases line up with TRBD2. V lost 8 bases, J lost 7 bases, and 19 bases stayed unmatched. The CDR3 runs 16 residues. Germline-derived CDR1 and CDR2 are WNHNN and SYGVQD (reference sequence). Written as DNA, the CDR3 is TGCGCCAGCGGTTTGCCGGGGGAGCGGGAGTTTTCTGAGCAGTACTTC. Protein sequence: CASGLPGEREFSEQYF.

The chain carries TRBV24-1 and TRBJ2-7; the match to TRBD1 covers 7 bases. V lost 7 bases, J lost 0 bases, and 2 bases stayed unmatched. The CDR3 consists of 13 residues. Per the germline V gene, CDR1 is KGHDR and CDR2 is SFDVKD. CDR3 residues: CATRAGGSYEQYF. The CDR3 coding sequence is TGTGCCACCAGGGCAGGGGGCTCCTACGAGCAGTACTTC.

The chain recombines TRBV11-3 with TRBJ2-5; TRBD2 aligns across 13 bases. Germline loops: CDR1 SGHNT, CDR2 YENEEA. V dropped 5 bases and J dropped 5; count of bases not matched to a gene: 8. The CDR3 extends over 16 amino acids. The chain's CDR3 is CASSPGLAGVLETQYF. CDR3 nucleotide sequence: TGTGCCAGCAGCCCAGGACTAGCGGGAGTCCTGGAGACCCAGTACTTC.

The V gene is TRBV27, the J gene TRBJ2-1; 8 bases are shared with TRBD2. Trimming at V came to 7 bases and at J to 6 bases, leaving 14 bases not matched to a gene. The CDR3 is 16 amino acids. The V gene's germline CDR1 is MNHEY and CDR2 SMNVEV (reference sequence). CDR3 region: CASIGTGGPLPNEQFF. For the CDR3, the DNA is TGTGCCAGCATTGGGACGGGAGGGCCACTCCCCAATGAGCAGTTCTTC.

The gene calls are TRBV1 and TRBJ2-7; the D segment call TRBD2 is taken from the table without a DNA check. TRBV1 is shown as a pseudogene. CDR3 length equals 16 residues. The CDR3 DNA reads TGCACCAGCAGCCAAGGCGGGAATCGGGGCTCCTACGAGCAGTACTTC. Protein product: CTSSQGGNRGSYEQYF.

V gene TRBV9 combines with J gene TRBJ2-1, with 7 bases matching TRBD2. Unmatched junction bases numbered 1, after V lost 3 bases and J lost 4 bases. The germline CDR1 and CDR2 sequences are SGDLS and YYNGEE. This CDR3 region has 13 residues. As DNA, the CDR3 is TGTGCCAGCAGCGGGGGAGGGTACAATGAGCAGTTCTTC. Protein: CASSGGGYNEQFF.

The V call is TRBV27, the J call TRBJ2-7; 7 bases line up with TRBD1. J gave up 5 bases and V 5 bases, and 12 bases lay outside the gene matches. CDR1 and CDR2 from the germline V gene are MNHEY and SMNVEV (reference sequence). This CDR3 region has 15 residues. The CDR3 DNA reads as TGTGCCAGCAGTGTACCCGGCAGGGGGTTTGACGAGCAGTACTTC. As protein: CASSVPGRGFDEQYF.

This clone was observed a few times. CDR3 in DNA: TGCGCCAGCAGCCAAGCCGGGACTAGCCTCGATGAGCAGTTCTTC. Translating it yields CASSQAGTSLDEQFF. The chain recombines TRBV4-1 with TRBJ2-1, with 9 bases matching TRBD2. Germline trimming cut 1 base from V and 8 bases from J; bases unmatched to any gene: 6. CDR1 MGHRA and CDR2 YSYEKL come from the germline V gene. There are 15 residues in the CDR3.

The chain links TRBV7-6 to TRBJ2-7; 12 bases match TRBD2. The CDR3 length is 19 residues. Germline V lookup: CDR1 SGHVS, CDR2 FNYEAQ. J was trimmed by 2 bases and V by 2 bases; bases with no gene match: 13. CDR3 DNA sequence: TGTGCCAGCAGCTTAAAGGGGTCGGCTAGCGGGGGGGTCCCCTACGAGCAGTACTTC. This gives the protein CASSLKGSASGGVPYEQYF.

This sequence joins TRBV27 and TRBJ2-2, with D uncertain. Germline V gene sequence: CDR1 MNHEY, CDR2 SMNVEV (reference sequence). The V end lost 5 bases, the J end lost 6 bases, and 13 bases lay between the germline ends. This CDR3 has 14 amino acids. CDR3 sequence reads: CASSKEVVAGELFF. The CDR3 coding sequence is TGTGCCAGCAGTAAAGAGGTTGTAGCCGGGGAGCTGTTTTTT.

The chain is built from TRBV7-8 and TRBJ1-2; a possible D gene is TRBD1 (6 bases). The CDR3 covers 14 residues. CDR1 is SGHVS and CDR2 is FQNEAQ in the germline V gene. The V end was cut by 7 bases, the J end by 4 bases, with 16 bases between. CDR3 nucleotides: TGTGCCAGCACCAGGGGTCCCACTTTCTATGGCTACACCTTC. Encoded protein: CASTRGPTFYGYTF.

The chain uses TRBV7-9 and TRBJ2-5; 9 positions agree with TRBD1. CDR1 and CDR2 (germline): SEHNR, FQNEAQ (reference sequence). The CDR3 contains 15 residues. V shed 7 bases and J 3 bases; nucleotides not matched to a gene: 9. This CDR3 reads CASTHPGQGKETQYF. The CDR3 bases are TGTGCCAGCACCCACCCGGGACAGGGTAAAGAGACCCAGTACTTC.

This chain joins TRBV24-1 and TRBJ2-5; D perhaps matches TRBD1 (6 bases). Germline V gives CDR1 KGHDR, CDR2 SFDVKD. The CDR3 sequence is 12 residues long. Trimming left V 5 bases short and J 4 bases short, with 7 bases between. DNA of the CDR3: TGTGCCACCAGTGGACAGGTAGAGACCCAGTACTTC. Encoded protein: CATSGQVETQYF.

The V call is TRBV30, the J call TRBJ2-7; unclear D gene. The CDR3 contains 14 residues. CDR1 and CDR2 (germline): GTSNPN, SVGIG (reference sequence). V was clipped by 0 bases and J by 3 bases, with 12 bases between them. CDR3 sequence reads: CAWSVKGALYEQYF. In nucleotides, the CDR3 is TGTGCCTGGAGTGTAAAAGGAGCCCTCTACGAGCAGTACTTC. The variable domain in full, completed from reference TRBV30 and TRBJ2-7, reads SQTIHQWPATLVQPVGSPLSLECTVEGTSNPNLYWYRQAAGRGLQLLFYSVGIGQISSEVPQNLSASRPQDRQFILSSKKLLLSDSGFYLCAWSVKGALYEQYFGPGTRLTVT.

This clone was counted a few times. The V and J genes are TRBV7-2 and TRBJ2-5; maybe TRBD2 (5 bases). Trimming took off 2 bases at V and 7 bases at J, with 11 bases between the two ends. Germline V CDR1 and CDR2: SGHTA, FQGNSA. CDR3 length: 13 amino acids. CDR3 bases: TGTGCCAGCAGCTTAACGGGAATAGGGACCCAGTACTTC. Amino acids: CASSLTGIGTQYF.

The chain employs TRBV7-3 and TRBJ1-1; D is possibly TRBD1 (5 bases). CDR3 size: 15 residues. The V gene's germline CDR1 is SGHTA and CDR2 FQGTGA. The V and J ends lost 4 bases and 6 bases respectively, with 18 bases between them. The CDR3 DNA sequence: TGTGCCAGCAGCTACCGTGGAGGGACGGGCGCTGAAGCTTTCTTT. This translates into CASSYRGGTGAEAFF.

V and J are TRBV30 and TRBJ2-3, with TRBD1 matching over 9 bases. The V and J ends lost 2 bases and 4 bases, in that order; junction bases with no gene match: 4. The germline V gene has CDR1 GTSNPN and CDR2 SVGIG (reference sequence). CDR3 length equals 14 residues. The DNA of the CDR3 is TGTGCCTGGAGTCCGGGACAGGGCCCAGATACGCAGTATTTT. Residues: CAWSPGQGPDTQYF.

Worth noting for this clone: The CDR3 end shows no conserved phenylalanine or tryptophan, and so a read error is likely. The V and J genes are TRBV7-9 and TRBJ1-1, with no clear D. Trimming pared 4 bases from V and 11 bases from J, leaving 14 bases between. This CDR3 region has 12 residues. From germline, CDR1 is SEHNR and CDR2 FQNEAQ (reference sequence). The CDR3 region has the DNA TGTGCCAGCAGCTCGGACTCTAAAAAGGCTTTCTCT. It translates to CASSSDSKKAFS.